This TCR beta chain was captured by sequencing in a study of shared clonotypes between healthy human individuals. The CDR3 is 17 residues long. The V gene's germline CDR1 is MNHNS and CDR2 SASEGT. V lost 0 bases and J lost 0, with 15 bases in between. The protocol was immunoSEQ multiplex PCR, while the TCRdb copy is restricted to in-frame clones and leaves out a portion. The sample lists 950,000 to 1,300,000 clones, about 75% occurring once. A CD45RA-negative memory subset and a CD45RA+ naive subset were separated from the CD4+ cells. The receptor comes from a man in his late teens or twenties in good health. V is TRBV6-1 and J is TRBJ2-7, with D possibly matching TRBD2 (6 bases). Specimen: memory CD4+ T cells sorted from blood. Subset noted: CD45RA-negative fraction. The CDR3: CASSEARRGPVSYEQYF. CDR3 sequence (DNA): TGTGCCAGCAGTGAAGCTCGGCGGGGACCGGTCTCCTACGAGCAGTACTTC.